This T cell receptor beta chain was retrieved from a study of cytomegalovirus exposure and HLA in healthy donors. Across the whole study: The 90 to 150 validation repertoires used a platform that matched the one used for the 550 to 800 first-cohort repertoires, as a later analysis reported. Whole-study findings and limits: It was around 160 TCR beta chains that were listed as cytomegalovirus-associated. A later analysis found first-cohort TCR clusters tended to co-occur in the 120 validation repertoires.

As regards this clone: What it binds is unknown.

This CDR3 has 17 residues. With 3 bases removed from V and 4 bases from J, the gap between germline ends came to 19 bases. Germline CDR1 is LNHNV and CDR2 is YYDKDF (reference sequence). The method was immunoSEQ multiplex PCR; TCRdb's version includes in-frame clones alone and lacks a portion of them. The data contain 150,000 to 200,000 clones, roughly 77% of them singletons. Sequencing was performed on PBMCs. The receptor comes from a woman aged 25 to 39 in good health and CMV-seronegative. This chain links TRBV15 with TRBJ2-1; TRBD1 is a possible D gene (5 bases). The CDR3 region is CATSRGIPDTIYNEQFF. For the CDR3, the DNA is TGTGCCACCAGCAGGGGGATACCGGACACGATATACAATGAGCAGTTCTTC. The full variable domain, completed using reference TRBV15 and TRBJ2-1, is DAMVIQNPRYQVTQFGKPVTLSCSQTLNHNVMYWYQQKSSQAPKLLFHYYDKDFNNEADTPDNFQSRRPNTSFCFLDIRSPGLGDTAMYLCATSRGIPDTIYNEQFFGPGTRLTVL.